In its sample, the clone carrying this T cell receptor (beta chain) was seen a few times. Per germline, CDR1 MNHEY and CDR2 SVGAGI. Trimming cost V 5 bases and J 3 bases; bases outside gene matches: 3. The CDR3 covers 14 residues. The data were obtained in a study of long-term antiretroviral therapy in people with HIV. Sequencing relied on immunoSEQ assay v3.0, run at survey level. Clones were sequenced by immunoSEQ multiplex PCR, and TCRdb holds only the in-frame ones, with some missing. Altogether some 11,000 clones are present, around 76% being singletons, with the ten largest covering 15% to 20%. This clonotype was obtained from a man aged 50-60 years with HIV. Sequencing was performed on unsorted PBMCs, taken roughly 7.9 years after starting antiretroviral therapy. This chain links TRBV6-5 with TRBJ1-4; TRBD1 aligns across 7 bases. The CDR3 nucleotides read TGTGCCAGCAGTACGACAGGGCCTAATGAAAAACTGTTTTTT. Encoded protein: CASSTTGPNEKLFF.